These 32 T cell receptor beta chains came from one sample sequenced in a study of T cells in localized non-small cell lung cancer. Profiling relied on immunoSEQ multiplex PCR, and the TCRdb table lists in-frame clones only, not all of them. In the table there are fewer than 20,000 clones, around 91% of which are singletons. The sample here was peripheral blood, taken before any cancer treatment. These receptor sequences come from a female donor at least 60 years old with stage III squamous cell lung carcinoma.

The gene calls are TRBV7-9 and TRBJ1-1; 8 bases match TRBD1. Trimming removed 5 bases from V and 0 bases from J; junction bases left unmatched: 5. This CDR3 region has 15 residues. Germline CDR1 SEHNR, CDR2 FQNEAQ (reference sequence). CDR3 loop: CASSPRTGLNTEAFF. CDR3 coding DNA: TGTGCCAGCAGCCCTAGGACAGGGTTGAACACTGAAGCTTTCTTT.

This chain links TRBV7-8 with TRBJ1-1, with D perhaps TRBD1 (6 bases). V was clipped by 2 bases and J by 5 bases, with 9 bases between them. The CDR3 length is 13 residues. CDR1 and CDR2 from the germline V gene are SGHVS and FQNEAQ. CDR3 protein: CASSLPRGTEAFF. The CDR3 nucleotides read TGTGCCAGCAGCTTACCCAGGGGAACTGAAGCTTTCTTT.

The V gene is TRBV7-6, the J gene TRBJ1-3, with a weak D call TRBD1 (5 bases). The V gene's germline CDR1 is SGHVS and CDR2 FNYEAQ. There are 14 residues in the CDR3. The V end lost 2 bases, the J end lost 2 bases, and 7 bases lay between the germline ends. For the CDR3, the DNA is TGTGCCAGCAGCTTACAGGGAACTGGAAACACCATATATTTT. Translation gives CASSLQGTGNTIYF.

The rearrangement joins TRBV19 to TRBJ2-5; D could derive from TRBD1 or TRBD2 (5 bases each). From germline, CDR1 is LNHDA and CDR2 SQIVND (reference sequence). The CDR3 contains 13 residues. Trimming took off 4 bases at V and 4 bases at J, with 10 bases between the two ends. CDR3 sequence reads: CASSTRDRETQYF. The CDR3 DNA reads TGTGCCAGTAGTACCAGGGACCGAGAGACCCAGTACTTC.

V and J are TRBV11-3 and TRBJ1-1; a possible D gene is TRBD1 (5 bases). The V gene lost 6 bases and the J gene lost 4 bases, with 9 bases spanning the gap. CDR1 and CDR2 (germline): SGHNT, YENEEA. The CDR3 consists of 12 residues. The CDR3 region has the DNA TGTGCCAGCAGTCAGGGTGGCACTGAAGCTTTCTTT. Encoded protein: CASSQGGTEAFF.

The count of this clone is one. This chain joins TRBV7-2 and TRBJ2-7; D uncertain. Germline V lookup: CDR1 SGHTA, CDR2 FQGNSA. V lost 0 bases and J lost 5, with 11 bases in between. The CDR3 runs 14 residues. The CDR3 DNA is TGTGCCAGCAGCTTAGCGCGAAACTCGAACGAGCAGTACTTC. It codes for CASSLARNSNEQYF.

This chain links TRBV9 with TRBJ2-1, with TRBD1 matching 9 bases. CDR1 and CDR2 (germline): SGDLS, YYNGEE. With 2 bases clipped from V and 5 bases from J, the junction kept 5 bases outside the gene matches. This CDR3 region has 15 residues. The CDR3 nucleotides are TGTGCCAGCAGCGTGGGAGGGACAGGGAACAATGAGCAGTTCTTC. Translation: CASSVGGTGNNEQFF.

The chain uses TRBV2 and TRBJ2-5; a possible D gene is TRBD2 (6 bases). The V gene lost 10 bases and the J gene lost 2 bases, with 14 bases spanning the gap. This CDR3 contains 13 residues. Germline lookup yields CDR1 SNHLY and CDR2 FYNNEI. CDR3 protein: CATSWRAQETQYF. As DNA, the CDR3 is TGTGCCACTTCATGGAGGGCACAAGAGACCCAGTACTTC. Supplemented by reference TRBV2 and TRBJ2-5, the full variable domain reads EPEVTQTPSHQVTQMGQEVILRCVPISNHLYFYWYRQILGQKVEFLVSFYNNEISEKSEIFDDQFSVERPDGSNFTLKIRSTKLEDSAMYFCATSWRAQETQYFGPGTRLLVL.

The chain is built from TRBV28 and TRBJ2-1; 9 nucleotides match TRBD2. CDR3 size: 16 residues. Germline lookup yields CDR1 MDHEN and CDR2 SYDVKM. DNA for the CDR3: TGTGTTTCGTGCGGTAGCGGGAGTCGCTCCTACAATGAGCAGTTCTTC. It is translated as CVSCGSGSRSYNEQFF.

The J gene is TRBJ2-5, the V gene TRBV13, with D perhaps matching TRBD2 (6 bases). The CDR3 loop spans 13 amino acids. Germline CDR1 reads PRHDT; CDR2 reads FYEKMQ (reference sequence). The V and J ends lost 6 bases and 7 bases respectively, with 15 bases between them. The chain's CDR3 is CASSLDGSGTQYF. The CDR3 nucleotides are TGTGCCAGCAGTTTGGACGGGAGTGGGACCCAGTACTTC.

This chain uses TRBV15 with TRBJ2-5, with a possible D match to TRBD2 (5 bases). Looked up from germline, CDR1 is LNHNV and CDR2 is YYDKDF (reference sequence). Trimming shortened V by 1 base and J by 9 bases, and 18 bases separated the two germline ends. The CDR3 loop spans 15 amino acids. The CDR3: CATSRGRTPRGSQYF. The CDR3 DNA reads TGTGCCACCAGCAGAGGTCGGACGCCCCGAGGGTCCCAGTACTTC.

The rearrangement links TRBV30 to TRBJ2-2, with D possibly being TRBD1 (5 bases). The CDR3 covers 14 residues. Looked up from germline, CDR1 is GTSNPN and CDR2 is SVGIG (reference sequence). With 3 bases removed from V and 4 bases from J, the gap between germline ends came to 12 bases. The CDR3 DNA sequence: TGTGCCTGGAGATCGCCAAGGGGCACCGGGGAGCTGTTTTTT. Protein: CAWRSPRGTGELFF.

The gene calls are TRBV20-1 and TRBJ1-1; 7 bases map to TRBD1. CDR1 DFQATT and CDR2 SNEGSKA come from the germline V gene (reference sequence). This CDR3 is built from 11 residues. V shed 5 bases, J shed 8 bases, and the junction held 5 bases outside the gene matches. This CDR3 is CSARQGREAFF. CDR3 DNA: TGCAGTGCTCGACAGGGACGGGAAGCTTTCTTT.

This rearrangement joins TRBV5-1 to TRBJ1-2; a possible D gene is TRBD1 (6 bases). CDR3 length: 16 residues. Germline CDR1 SGHRS, CDR2 YFSETQ. V shed 3 bases and J shed 0 bases, with 15 bases lying between them. This chain's CDR3 is CASSSGQLGANYGYTF. The CDR3 DNA sequence: TGCGCCAGCAGCTCTGGACAGTTAGGAGCTAACTATGGCTACACCTTC.

The rearrangement links TRBV10-3 to TRBJ1-1; a possible D gene is TRBD1 (5 bases). This CDR3 is built from 16 residues. V gave up 2 bases and J gave up 1 base, with 14 bases separating them. Per the germline V gene, CDR1 is ENHRY and CDR2 is SYGVKD. In DNA form, the CDR3 reads TGTGCCATCAGTGAGCCCCCGGACGGGACGAACACTGAAGCTTTCTTT. It yields the protein CAISEPPDGTNTEAFF.

This chain joins TRBV5-6 and TRBJ2-6; D is unclear. The CDR3 sequence is 17 residues long. The germline CDR1 and CDR2 sequences are SGHDT and YYEEEE. V lost 1 base to trimming and J lost 1 base, with 12 bases between them. The CDR3 DNA sequence: TGTGCCAGCAGCTTGATAGGGTTCTCATCTGGGGCCAACGTCCTGACTTTC. Translating it yields CASSLIGFSSGANVLTF.

This sequence joins TRBV28 and TRBJ2-1; 13 nucleotides align to TRBD2. The CDR3 totals 18 residues. The ends lost 6 bases at V and 6 bases at J; junction bases unmatched: 14. Germline V gene lookup returns CDR1 MDHEN and CDR2 SYDVKM. The CDR3 DNA follows: TGTGCCAGCAGACCCAATTCCGGACTAGCGGGAGTCGTCAATGAGCAGTTCTTC. It specifies CASRPNSGLAGVVNEQFF.

The genes are TRBV5-1 and TRBJ2-7; 7 bases fit TRBD1. Germline CDR1 is SGHRS and CDR2 is YFSETQ. The CDR3 consists of 15 residues. Trimming took 0 bases from V and 0 from J; bases not matched to a gene: 3. CDR3: CASSLGTGFSYEQYF. CDR3 bases: TGCGCCAGCAGCTTGGGGACAGGTTTCTCCTACGAGCAGTACTTC.

This sequence joins TRBV20-1 and TRBJ2-5; D is uncertain. Per germline, CDR1 DFQATT and CDR2 SNEGSKA (reference sequence). The CDR3 has 11 residues. The V end was cut by 3 bases, the J end by 5 bases, with 7 bases between. CDR3 sequence reads: CSARSSETQYF. In DNA, the CDR3 is TGCAGTGCTAGGTCCTCGGAGACCCAGTACTTC.

There are a few counts of this clone. This chain uses TRBV27 with TRBJ2-7, with 11 bases identical to TRBD1. Germline CDR1 is MNHEY and CDR2 is SMNVEV (reference sequence). Trimming removed 6 bases from V and 3 bases from J; junction bases left unmatched: 7. The CDR3 runs 15 residues. CDR3 in DNA: TGTGCCAGCAGGGAAGGACAGGGGGCTTTCTACGAGCAGTACTTC. Amino acid sequence: CASREGQGAFYEQYF.

The V and J genes are TRBV6-5 and TRBJ1-2, with D perhaps matching TRBD1 (6 bases). This CDR3 has 14 residues. Germline V gene data show CDR1 as MNHEY and CDR2 as SVGAGI. Between the trimmed V and J ends, which lost 9 bases and 3 bases, there was a span of 17 bases. The CDR3 sequence: CASRTTGRDYGYTF. In DNA form, the CDR3 reads TGTGCCAGTAGAACTACAGGGAGAGACTATGGCTACACCTTC.

The chain is built from TRBV27 and TRBJ1-2, with 7 bases identical to TRBD1. The trim removed 3 bases at V and 4 bases at J, leaving 8 bases unmatched. The CDR3 is made up of 15 amino acids. CDR1 and CDR2 (germline): MNHEY, SMNVEV (reference sequence). For the CDR3, the DNA is TGTGCCAGCAGTTTGGCCCCGACAGGGAGCTATGGCTACACCTTC. It specifies CASSLAPTGSYGYTF.

The rearrangement links TRBV28 to TRBJ2-5; D is possibly TRBD2 (5 bases). V lost 6 bases and J 6 bases, leaving 8 bases between the germline ends. This CDR3 has 11 residues. From germline, CDR1 is MDHEN and CDR2 SYDVKM. CDR3 sequence (DNA): TGTGCCAGCAGCCCCGGGAAGACCCAGTACTTC. Its protein is CASSPGKTQYF. Supplemented by reference TRBV28 and TRBJ2-5, the full variable domain reads DVKVTQSSRYLVKRTGEKVFLECVQDMDHENMFWYRQDPGLGLRLIYFSYDVKMKEKGDIPEGYSVSREKKERFSLILESASTNQTSMYLCASSPGKTQYFGPGTRLLVL.

V is TRBV28 and J is TRBJ1-2, with a weak D call TRBD1 (6 bases). Germline V CDR1 and CDR2: MDHEN, SYDVKM. The CDR3 loop spans 13 amino acids. V dropped 7 bases and J dropped 7 bases, with 16 bases sitting between them. This CDR3 reads CASTLRRGGGYTF. CDR3 coding DNA: TGTGCCAGCACCCTGAGAAGGGGGGGTGGCTACACCTTC.

This clone was detected only a few times. This chain joins TRBV4-1 and TRBJ2-3; no clear D. The germline gives CDR1 MGHRA, CDR2 YSYEKL. The length of the CDR3 is 19 residues. With 1 base removed from V and 6 bases from J, the gap between germline ends came to 26 bases. The CDR3 is CASSQGGITPGPQWDTQYF. The CDR3 nucleotides read TGCGCCAGCAGCCAAGGGGGAATAACGCCGGGCCCCCAATGGGATACGCAGTATTTT.

The V and J genes are TRBV6-7 and TRBJ1-1, with TRBD1 matching 9 bases. TRBV6-7 is filed as an ORF, its function uncertain. J was trimmed by 7 bases and V by 5 bases; bases with no gene match: 11. The CDR3 runs to 15 residues. DNA of the CDR3: TGTGCCAGCAGTAGCCCACAGGGGGCCTTGGGTGAAGCTTTCTTT. It codes for CASSSPQGALGEAFF.

V and J are TRBV28 and TRBJ2-2; D call uncertain. Germline values: CDR1 MDHEN, CDR2 SYDVKM. CDR3 length: 14 residues. V dropped 8 bases and J dropped 1 base, with 11 bases sitting between them. CDR3 amino acids: CASHRTQNTGELFF. CDR3 DNA sequence: TGTGCCAGCCACAGAACTCAGAACACCGGGGAGCTGTTTTTT.

The chain combines TRBV25-1 with TRBJ2-3, with D perhaps matching TRBD1 (5 bases). The CDR3 totals 18 residues. V was trimmed by 4 bases and J by 0 bases, leaving 20 bases between them. Germline V CDR1 and CDR2: MGHDK, SYGVNS. The CDR3 DNA follows: TGTGCCAGCAGTGCCTTAAATCCCGGACAAGGCAGCACAGATACGCAGTATTTT. This encodes CASSALNPGQGSTDTQYF.

The rearrangement links TRBV18 to TRBJ2-7; 7 bases match TRBD2. Germline values: CDR1 KGHSH, CDR2 LQKENI. CDR3 length: 14 amino acids. J lost 6 bases, V lost 5 bases, and 10 bases had no gene match. The CDR3 protein is CASSESGRASEQYF. In DNA, the CDR3 is TGTGCCAGCTCAGAAAGTGGGAGGGCGAGCGAGCAGTACTTC.

This clone is medium-sized (0.01 to 0.1%). The chain has TRBV7-9 and TRBJ2-1; D remains ambiguous. V lost 2 bases, J lost 6 bases, and 5 bases lay in between. The CDR3 runs 12 residues. Germline V gene sequence: CDR1 SEHNR, CDR2 FQNEAQ (reference sequence). In DNA form, the CDR3 reads TGTGCCAGCAGCTTATCGAGCAATGAGCAGTTCTTC. This codes for CASSLSSNEQFF.

The CDR3 here is CASSSQRNTEAFF. The CDR3 DNA reads TGTGCCAGCAGCTCTCAGAGGAACACTGAAGCTTTCTTT. The V call is TRBV9, the J call TRBJ1-1; D not resolved. Germline CDR1 and CDR2: SGDLS and YYNGEE. V was shortened by 4 bases and J by 1 base, with 8 bases between the two germline ends. The CDR3 has 13 amino acids.

This clone has just a few counts. V usage is TRBV14 and J usage is TRBJ1-2; weak D call: TRBD1 (6 bases). The V end was cut by 0 bases, the J end by 11 bases, with 10 bases between. The CDR3 extends over 12 amino acids. CDR1 is SGHDN, CDR2 FVKESK, per germline. The DNA of the CDR3 is TGTGCCAGCAGCCAAGATAGACAGGTTTACACCTTC. The encoded protein is CASSQDRQVYTF.